This section outlines one TCR beta chain sequence together with its context. Its antigen is undetermined. The sample belongs to a study of T cells in narcolepsy. CDR1 SGHTA and CDR2 FQGNSA come from the germline V gene. With 5 bases removed from V and 5 bases from J, the gap between germline ends came to 19 bases. CDR3 length: 16 residues. The data were produced by immunoSEQ multiplex PCR, yet TCRdb's version contains in-frame clones alone and is incomplete. The repertoire consists of 32,000 or so clones, with about four fifths occurring once and the leading ten covering approximately 0.91%. Study outcomes and limitations: Autoreactive clonotypes reportedly recurred in blood of same and different patients, not controls. Comparing one patient's CSF and blood CD4+ clonotypes highlighted HCRT- and TRIB2-specific autoreactive clonotypes. No autoreactive T cell clone sequences appeared in some memory CD4+ repertoires.

This receptor was taken from a human donor with narcolepsy. The V and J genes are TRBV7-2 and TRBJ1-5; D is perhaps TRBD1 (5 bases). The specimen sequenced was CD45RA- memory CD4+ T cells from PBMCs. The CDR3 sequence: CASSKGLAGTDQPQHF. CDR3 in DNA: TGTGCCAGCAGCAAAGGGCTGGCAGGGACTGATCAGCCCCAGCATTTT.